Here is one TCR beta chain with its context. No antigen is known for it. These data are taken from a study of tissue T cells after allogeneic stem cell transplantation. Across the whole study: Viable blood and marrow gave sorted CD3+ T cells if numbers allowed. Study-wide results and caveats: Few T cell clones were shared across patients, but motif clusters showed tissue-specific shared signatures. Within patients, tissue anatomy strongly shaped TCR repertoire composition.

Trimming removed 0 bases from V and 4 bases from J; junction bases left unmatched: 12. The CDR3 sequence is 18 residues long. The germline V gene has CDR1 LGHNA and CDR2 YSLEER. Survey-depth TCRbeta CDR3 sequencing reported V/J genes and productive frequencies. Sequencing used immunoSEQ multiplex PCR; TCRdb keeps in-frame clones, though not all of them. The sample carries 35,000 to 50,000 clones, over 85% recorded once. The TCR was taken from a woman between 35 and 75 years old who later had graft-versus-host disease after an allogeneic stem cell transplant. The starting material was blood, obtained before transplantation. The chain recombines TRBV4-3 with TRBJ2-1; 7 nucleotides agree with TRBD2. The CDR3 DNA reads TGCGCCAGCAGCCAAGATTGGCGGGAGAGGCCGCGTTACAATGAGCAGTTCTTC. It specifies CASSQDWRERPRYNEQFF.